This T cell receptor beta chain comes out of a study of blood T cell repertoires in COVID-19. About the study: Sites in the United States, Italy and Spain provided acute and convalescent COVID-19 samples. PBMCs, B-cell-depleted T cells, or T cells provided the cDNA or gDNA that made up the material.

CDR1 and CDR2 (germline): SGHVS, FNYEAQ. Trimming removed 1 base from V and 1 base from J; junction bases left unmatched: 3. The CDR3 covers 15 residues. Original methodology: Amplification with reference gene primers provided the estimates of nucleated cell counts. Data came from immunoSEQ multiplex PCR; TCRdb stores just in-frame clones and leaves some out. Clone size and the V and J calls come from that table; the DNA yielded D and trimming. The sample has about 60,000 clones; approximately 82% are singletons. The origin of this receptor is a woman older than 75 with acute or convalescent COVID-19. The J gene is TRBJ1-1, the V gene TRBV7-6; 7 bases are shared with TRBD1. The sample comprised peripheral blood. The CDR3 region is CASSLGTGPNTEAFF. The CDR3 region has the DNA TGTGCCAGCAGCTTAGGGACAGGCCCGAACACTGAAGCTTTCTTT.